This is a list of T cell receptor beta chains from one sample in a study of CD8+CD57+ T cells in acquired aplastic anemia. One entry per CDR3 protein, called by TCRdb with MiXCR from the reads. The sample lists 150,000 to 200,000 distinct CDR3 sequences, around half seen once, with under 3.5% in the top ten. The sample was sorted CD4+, CD8+, or CD8+CD57+ T cells (not recorded which) from PBMCs. Source of these receptors: a human donor in good health. The CDR3 runs from the conserved cysteine through the conserved F or W. Fields, in order: V gene, J gene, CDR3 protein.

TRBV25-1,TRBJ2-3,CASSESGSSQYF
TRBV10-3,TRBJ2-7,CAIASGLAYEQYF
TRBV29-1,TRBJ1-1,CSGWDGMNTEAFF
TRBV25-1,TRBJ2-2,CASSDQHTLTGELFF
TRBV19,TRBJ1-1,CASSQGGGSTEAFF
TRBV20-1,TRBJ2-1,CSAFSPGTSGSNEQFF
TRBV11-2,TRBJ2-3,CASSLGRSTDTQYF
TRBV5-1,TRBJ2-5,CASSNPRGGETQYF
TRBV20-1,TRBJ2-7,CSARDQSSGTYEQYF
TRBV29-1,TRBJ2-7,CSVVGTHSYEQYF